Each of the 18 T cell receptor beta chains below was sequenced from the same sample in a study of cytomegalovirus exposure and HLA in healthy donors. Measured with immunoSEQ multiplex PCR; TCRdb has only the in-frame clones, and not every one. The sample yields 50,000 to 65,000 clones, around nine tenths seen once. The sequenced sample consisted of PBMCs. The receptors originated from a woman aged 18-35 years in good health and CMV-seropositive.

In its sample, this clone was seen a few times. CDR3 nucleotide sequence: TGTGCCAGCAGCTGGCGGACAGGGGAGAATTCACCCCTCCACTTT. Encoded protein: CASSWRTGENSPLHF. The chain combines TRBV7-9 with TRBJ1-6; 9 positions match TRBD1. The CDR3 contains 15 residues. CDR1 and CDR2 from the germline V gene are SEHNR and FQNEAQ (reference sequence). The J segment lost 7 bases and the V segment lost 4 bases, leaving 5 bases of the junction unmatched.

The chain links TRBV5-8 to TRBJ2-5, with 14 positions matching TRBD2. The CDR3 covers 16 residues. The germline V gene has CDR1 SGHTS and CDR2 YDEGEE. V dropped 4 bases and J dropped 2; count of bases not matched to a gene: 4. The CDR3 nucleotides are TGTGCCAGCAGCCGTGGACTAGCGGGGGGACAAGAGACCCAGTACTTC. Encoded protein: CASSRGLAGGQETQYF.

The V call is TRBV13, the J call TRBJ2-4; possibly TRBD2 for D (6 bases). CDR3 length equals 15 residues. The V gene's germline CDR1 is PRHDT and CDR2 FYEKMQ (reference sequence). V shed 3 bases and J shed 1 base, with 10 bases lying between them. DNA of the CDR3: TGTGCCAGCAGCTTTGGGGAGGAGGCCAAAAACATTCAGTACTTC. Its protein product is CASSFGEEAKNIQYF.

The CDR3 DNA reads TGTGCCAGCAGCTTAACTAGCGGGGGGGCCACTGAGCAGTTCTTC. Protein sequence: CASSLTSGGATEQFF. The chain recombines TRBV7-2 with TRBJ2-1, with 13 nucleotides matching TRBD2. The CDR3 runs 15 residues. Losses at the gene ends were 2 bases for V and 9 bases for J; bases not matched to a gene: 4. Germline V gene data show CDR1 as SGHTA and CDR2 as FQGNSA.

The chain uses TRBV13 and TRBJ1-6, with TRBD1 identical over 7 bases. The trim removed 1 base at V and 6 bases at J, leaving 3 bases unmatched. The CDR3 has 15 amino acids. Germline loops: CDR1 PRHDT, CDR2 FYEKMQ (reference sequence). DNA of the CDR3: TGTGCCAGCAGCTTAGCGTCAGGGGGTAATTCACCCCTCCACTTT. Protein product: CASSLASGGNSPLHF.

The chain has TRBV11-2 and TRBJ2-7; D unresolved. V gave up 2 bases and J gave up 0 bases, with 11 bases separating them. The germline CDR1 and CDR2 sequences are SGHAT and FQNNGV. This CDR3 region has 15 residues. CDR3 sequence (DNA): TGTGCCAGCAGCTTACTGAGGAGCCTCTCCTACGAGCAGTACTTC. Protein product: CASSLLRSLSYEQYF.

This clone turned up a few times. The CDR3: CASSSGLAGEQETQYF. DNA for the CDR3: TGTGCCAGCAGCTCGGGACTAGCGGGGGAGCAAGAGACCCAGTACTTC. This chain uses TRBV5-6 with TRBJ2-5, with 14 bases matching TRBD2. The V and J ends lost 3 bases and 2 bases, in that order; junction bases with no gene match: 3. Germline values: CDR1 SGHDT, CDR2 YYEEEE. The CDR3 spans 16 residues.

The gene calls are TRBV6-4 and TRBJ2-3, with 7 bases aligning to TRBD2. Trimming took 0 bases from V and 3 from J; bases not matched to a gene: 6. Germline V gene lookup returns CDR1 MRHNA and CDR2 SNTAGT. The CDR3 has 16 residues. CDR3: CASSDSSGEGTDTQYF. CDR3 DNA sequence: TGTGCCAGCAGTGACTCGTCGGGGGAGGGTACAGATACGCAGTATTTT.

The genes are TRBV15 and TRBJ2-5; tentatively, D is TRBD1 (6 bases). Trimming took off 0 bases at V and 2 bases at J, with 10 bases between the two ends. The CDR3 totals 15 residues. CDR1 is LNHNV, CDR2 YYDKDF, per germline (reference sequence). CDR3 coding DNA: TGTGCCACCAGCAGAGAGGGGGCCGAGCAAGAGACCCAGTACTTC. Its protein is CATSREGAEQETQYF.

The rearrangement joins TRBV19 to TRBJ1-1; TRBD1 aligns across 10 bases. The CDR3 totals 17 residues. J gave up 1 base and V 5 bases, and 10 bases lay outside the gene matches. Germline V gene lookup returns CDR1 LNHDA and CDR2 SQIVND (reference sequence). In DNA form, the CDR3 reads TGTGCCAGTAGTGCCGTCCCGGGACAGGGGACGAACACTGAAGCTTTCTTT. The encoded protein is CASSAVPGQGTNTEAFF.

The chain links TRBV5-4 to TRBJ2-2; 10 nucleotides align to TRBD2. The germline V gene has CDR1 SGHNT and CDR2 YYREEE (reference sequence). CDR3 length: 16 residues. The junction had 2 bases not matched to a gene; V was cut back by 0 bases and J by 3 bases. The CDR3, as DNA: TGTGCCAGCAGCTTGGGTGGACTAGCGGACACCGGGGAGCTGTTTTTT. It translates to CASSLGGLADTGELFF.

V usage is TRBV15 and J usage is TRBJ1-2, with D tentatively TRBD1 (6 bases). The germline V and J ends were trimmed by 5 bases and 3 bases, with 13 bases remaining between them. The CDR3 runs 14 residues. The germline CDR1 and CDR2 sequences are LNHNV and YYDKDF (reference sequence). CDR3 bases: TGTGCCACCAGCGGAAACAGGGCCTACTATGGCTACACCTTC. Translating gives CATSGNRAYYGYTF.

The chain joins TRBV5-5 to TRBJ1-4; tentatively, D is TRBD1 (6 bases). The germline V gene encodes CDR1 SGHKS and CDR2 YYEKEE (reference sequence). The CDR3 extends over 16 amino acids. V was cut by 2 bases and J by 5 bases, with 16 bases left in between. The CDR3 bases are TGTGCCAGCAGCTTAGTAACAGGGCTCGGGAATGAAAAACTGTTTTTT. Amino acid sequence: CASSLVTGLGNEKLFF.

The chain links TRBV6-5 to TRBJ1-1; 10 nucleotides line up with TRBD1. CDR1 and CDR2 (germline): MNHEY, SVGAGI. J was trimmed by 0 bases and V by 6 bases; bases with no gene match: 1. The CDR3 has 14 amino acids. The CDR3 is CASRTGGMNTEAFF. The DNA of the CDR3 is TGTGCCAGCAGGACAGGGGGCATGAACACTGAAGCTTTCTTT.

J is TRBJ2-7 and V is TRBV7-2; 11 nucleotides align to TRBD1. CDR1 is SGHTA, CDR2 FQGNSA, per germline. There are 14 residues in the CDR3. With V trimmed by 3 bases and J by 2 bases, 0 bases remained unmatched. The CDR3 bases are TGTGCCAGCAGCTTGGACAGGGGGCCCTACGAGCAGTACTTC. Translation gives CASSLDRGPYEQYF.

The chain joins TRBV5-4 to TRBJ2-3, with 10 bases identical to TRBD2. Germline CDR1 is SGHNT and CDR2 is YYREEE (reference sequence). The trim removed 2 bases at V and 0 bases at J, leaving 9 bases unmatched. The CDR3 is made up of 18 amino acids. CDR3 in amino acids: CASSFRLAGATSTDTQYF. Here the CDR3 DNA reads TGTGCCAGCAGCTTTAGGCTAGCGGGGGCGACTAGCACAGATACGCAGTATTTT.

The chain employs TRBV13 and TRBJ2-5; D is unclear. The V gene lost 4 bases and the J gene lost 2 bases, with 8 bases spanning the gap. Germline values: CDR1 PRHDT, CDR2 FYEKMQ (reference sequence). The CDR3 runs 13 residues. The CDR3 here is CASSSTRQETQYF. DNA for the CDR3: TGTGCCAGCAGCTCGACACGTCAAGAGACCCAGTACTTC.

V usage is TRBV2 and J usage is TRBJ2-7; 12 bases fit TRBD2. The germline V gene encodes CDR1 SNHLY and CDR2 FYNNEI. V was pared by 6 bases and J by 3 bases, with 3 bases of the junction left unmatched. The CDR3 length is 14 residues. CDR3 DNA sequence: TGTGCCAGCAGGAGGACTAGCGGGGTCTACGAGCAGTACTTC. It codes for CASRRTSGVYEQYF.